The following is a T cell receptor beta chain sequence with its context. The clone's antigen remains unknown. Base qualities are not provided; no much larger clone lies one nucleotide away. The sample is drawn from a study of T-cell memory formation after mild COVID-19 (dated by TCRdb to the early 2020s). Looking at the study overall: TCR sequence clusters from the two donors were found to be largely donor specific. In a couple of donors, T-cell clones that expanded and contracted after mild COVID-19 were followed by sequencing TCRalpha and TCRbeta repertoires longitudinally. The cohort was made up of two young adult volunteers, one female and one male, who were previously healthy. Findings and caveats that apply to the study as a whole: Only a couple of mild cases were covered in the study, and larger cohorts including severe cases with pre-infection samples were considered necessary. Balanced CD4/CD8 phenotypes were observed for clones contracting from day 15 to 85, whereas a bias towards CD4+ was observed for a second wave of clones expanding from day 15 to 37. Contracting CD4+ clones were located mainly in the CM and EM memory subsets, whereas CD8+ clones were found to be enriched in EMRA. SARS-CoV-2 specificity of the second-wave clones peaking on day 37 was not confirmed. Some responding clones were detected in pre-infection memory, suggesting pre-existing cross-reactive memory T cells joined the SARS-CoV-2 response.

The germline V end is reduced by 8 bases and the J end by 7 bases; junction bases left unmatched: 6. CDR1 and CDR2 (KGHDR, SFDVKD) derive from the germline V gene. Measured from the cysteine to the phenylalanine, the CDR3 is 14 residues long. Only CDR3 DNA remains: 42 bases, in frame from the first base. The instrument given in TCRdb is Illumina NovaSeq 6000. cDNA libraries for TCRalpha and TCRbeta were prepared by 5'RACE using constant-segment primers, with sample barcodes and unique molecular identifiers added. RNA was extracted from every sample with Trizol reagent. The libraries were amplified in two PCR steps, and the second step added a second sample barcode and Illumina TruSeq adapters. Sequencing of the libraries was done on an Illumina NovaSeq, producing 2 x 150 bp paired-end reads. The authors' analysis ran thus. The reads were demultiplexed and collapsed into UMI-guided consensus sequences using migec v1.2.7. Using mixcr v2.1.11, the UMI consensuses were aligned to TRA and TRB V and J templates and assembled into clonotypes. Expanded or contracted clonotypes were those called significant by both edgeR and NoisET, with noise models trained on biological replicates. For edgeR calls, the thresholds were a false discovery rate-adjusted p below 0.01 and a log2 fold-change of 1. As an exploratory analysis of dynamics, max-normalized trajectories of the 1000 most abundant clonotypes were examined with PCA combined with hierarchical clustering. Each responding clone was given a CD4 or CD8 phenotype based on the CD4+ and CD8+ repertoires, which had been sequenced separately. TCRdb redid the processing of the public reads, applying fastp at Q25 and MiXCR, and retained in-frame beta chains. Each record represents a unique CDR3 protein, reported with the most common genes and DNA among its rows. The V and J calls shown here were made by TCRdb, not taken from the authors' results. A total of roughly 600,000 distinct CDR3 sequences appear in this sample, roughly 17% of them only once. The ten largest clones take up 12% of the sample.

Ficoll-Paque density gradient centrifugation was the method used to isolate PBMCs. The receptor chain draws on TRBV24-1 and TRBJ2-2, with 10 bases aligning to TRBD1. The receptor was isolated from an adult woman who had mild COVID-19 (a few samples of this study predate the infection). The sample titles of this study are shuffled in the database, so cell type and time point are left out; the donor was told from shared clones. Sequences were obtained from PBMCs or a T cell subset sorted from them (not recorded which). The DNA sequence is given as TGTGCCACCAAGGGACAGGGGACCGGCGGGGAGCTGTTTTTT. It codes for CATKGQGTGGELFF.